A selection of T cell receptor beta chains follows, all from one sample in a study of beta chain features in type 1 diabetes. The repertoire was sequenced with immunoSEQ multiplex PCR; TCRdb's copy has only in-frame clones and lacks some. The sample includes about 170,000 clones, around 7.9% of them seen just once. The sample was central memory CD4+ T cells from blood. The receptors stem from a man younger than 35 with type 1 diabetes. The CDR3 runs from the conserved cysteine through the conserved F or W. The D gene is left open where the match is weak. The size of a clone is reported for some rows only, either as once, few or many, or as a class for expanded clones.

cdr3_nt cdr3_aa v_call clone_size d_call j_call
TGTGCCAGCTCACCACACCAGGGGGAGACCCAGTACTTC CASSPHQGETQYF TRBV18 NA NA TRBJ2-5
TGTGCCAGCAGTGATGGGCACCTGTGGGAGCAGTACTTC CASSDGHLWEQYF TRBV25-1 NA NA TRBJ2-7
TGTGCCAGCAGCTTAGCGCAGAATGAGCAGTTCTTC CASSLAQNEQFF TRBV7-8 few NA TRBJ2-1
TGTGCCAGCAGTGACCGAAGAGGGTCCGATGAGCAGTTCTTC CASSDRRGSDEQFF TRBV6-4 NA NA TRBJ2-1
TGTGCCAGCAGCGGAACAGGGGGTCGGGGTGGCTACACCTTC CASSGTGGRGGYTF TRBV9 few TRBD1 TRBJ1-2
TGTGCCAGCAGCAACACCTACGAGCAGTACTTC CASSNTYEQYF TRBV27 few NA TRBJ2-7
TGTGCCAGCAGTTTTCAGGGGGTTTCGGCGGGAGGCTCCTACGAGCAGTACTTC CASSFQGVSAGGSYEQYF TRBV27 NA NA TRBJ2-7
TGTGCCAGCAGCTTACCTGTCCAAGAGACCCAGTACTTC CASSLPVQETQYF TRBV7-2 NA NA TRBJ2-5
TGCGCCAGCAGCACCATTAGCGGGAGTGCCGCAGATACGCAGTATTTT CASSTISGSAADTQYF TRBV5-1 few TRBD2 TRBJ2-3
TGTGCCAGCAGCTTAGAGCACAGGGGTAGCAATCAGCCCCAGCATTTT CASSLEHRGSNQPQHF TRBV7-8 NA TRBD1 TRBJ1-5
TGTGCCAGCAGCCCCGACCGGGACAGATATGGCTACACCTTC CASSPDRDRYGYTF TRBV4-2 few TRBD1 TRBJ1-2
TGTGCCAGCAGTGAATCCGGGACAGGCCGATACGAGCAGTACTTC CASSESGTGRYEQYF TRBV25-1 NA TRBD1 TRBJ2-7
TGTGCCAGTACCTTGAGGGGGAGCTATGGCTACACCTTC CASTLRGSYGYTF TRBV19 NA NA TRBJ1-2
TGTGCCAGCAGCTCCCAAGGGACAGGACGAACCTACGAGCAGTACTTC CASSSQGTGRTYEQYF TRBV5-6 few TRBD1 TRBJ2-7
TGTGCCAGCAGCGCGCGGGACAGGGAGACCCAGTACTTC CASSARDRETQYF TRBV5-6 few TRBD1 TRBJ2-5
TGTGCCAGCAGCCTCGGGACTAGCGTTTCCTACGAGCAGTACTTC CASSLGTSVSYEQYF TRBV7-2 many TRBD2 TRBJ2-7
TGTGCCAGTAGACCGAAAGATCAGAACTATGGCTACACCTTC CASRPKDQNYGYTF TRBV19 NA NA TRBJ1-2
TGTGCCAGCAGTGAACGACAGGCACCCTACGAGCAGTACTTC CASSERQAPYEQYF TRBV6-1 NA NA TRBJ2-7
TGTGCCTGGAGTGTGTTGCGTGCTGGAAACACCATATATTTT CAWSVLRAGNTIYF TRBV30 NA NA TRBJ1-3
TGTGCCATCACCAAGGACAGCAGCACAGATACGCAGTATTTT CAITKDSSTDTQYF TRBV10-3 NA NA TRBJ2-3
TGTGCCAGCAGTGTATTGGAGGGGAACATTCAGTACTTC CASSVLEGNIQYF TRBV6-1 few NA TRBJ2-4
TGTGCCAGCAGTGAGGGGCGGAATTCACCCCTCCACTTT CASSEGRNSPLHF TRBV2 NA NA TRBJ1-6
TGTGCCATCAAGAGTGAGGCCCCCTATGGCTACACCTTC CAIKSEAPYGYTF TRBV10-3 NA NA TRBJ1-2
TGCGCCAGCAGCCAAGATAACAGGGGTTTACTGATCATGAACACTGAAGCTTTCTTT CASSQDNRGLLIMNTEAFF TRBV4-1 few TRBD1 TRBJ1-1
TGTGCCAGCAGCTTTCGACAGGGTGCAGGCTCACCCCTCCACTTT CASSFRQGAGSPLHF TRBV7-2 NA TRBD1 TRBJ1-6
TGTGCCAGCAGGCGAGCGGGGGGGCTCCAAGAGACCCAGTACTTC CASRRAGGLQETQYF TRBV6-6 few TRBD2 TRBJ2-5
TGTGCCAGCAGAGCGACAGGGTACGGGATGGGTCAGAGAAGGTTCTTT CASRATGYGMGQRRFF TRBV2 NA TRBD1 TRBJ1-1
TGTGCCAGCACCCGAGCGGGGGGGTACACCGGGGAGCTGTTTTTT CASTRAGGYTGELFF TRBV2 few TRBD2 TRBJ2-2
TGTGCCAGCAGTCCTACTAGCGGATCCCAAGAGACCCAGTACTTC CASSPTSGSQETQYF TRBV28 NA TRBD2 TRBJ2-5
TGTGCCAGCACCCTCCCCCTCTACGAGCAGTACTTC CASTLPLYEQYF TRBV28 few NA TRBJ2-7
TGTGCCAGCGGCCGAGACAGGGGGCAGCCCCAGCATTTT CASGRDRGQPQHF TRBV11-2 NA TRBD1 TRBJ1-5
TGTGCCAGCAGTTGGGACAGGGACTATGGCTACACCTTC CASSWDRDYGYTF TRBV28 few TRBD1 TRBJ1-2
TGCGCCAGCAGCGAGGACGGGACCTACGAGCAGTACTTC CASSEDGTYEQYF TRBV5-1 few NA TRBJ2-7
TGCGCCAGCAGTCAATCGCCAGGGAATGGCTACACCTTC CASSQSPGNGYTF TRBV23-1 few NA TRBJ1-2
TGTGCCAGCAGCAAATACCGGGGAACGACTCCGAATGAGCAGTTCTTC CASSKYRGTTPNEQFF TRBV28 NA NA TRBJ2-1
TGTGCCAGCAGTCGAGTCTCAGGGGCAGGGAATACGCAGTATTTT CASSRVSGAGNTQYF TRBV7-2 NA NA TRBJ2-3
TGTGCCAGCAGGGATCGGACTAGCCGCAATGAGCAGTTCTTC CASRDRTSRNEQFF TRBV2 few TRBD2 TRBJ2-1
TGTGCCAGCAGCGCCCAGGAGGGAGCTAACTATGGCTACACCTTC CASSAQEGANYGYTF TRBV9 many NA TRBJ1-2
TGTGCCAGCAGCGTATCGGGGGGGAACACCGGGGAGCTGTTTTTT CASSVSGGNTGELFF TRBV9 NA TRBD2 TRBJ2-2
TGTGCCAGCTCAATGCAGGGGATAGCCTATGGCTACACCTTC CASSMQGIAYGYTF TRBV18 NA NA TRBJ1-2
TGTGCCAGCAGCCGGGGGGAGCAAGGCTTTTACAATGAGCAGTTCTTC CASSRGEQGFYNEQFF TRBV5-4 NA TRBD2 TRBJ2-1
TGTGCCAGCAGCAGTAGCGGGAGGGCCGGGGATACGCAGTATTTT CASSSSGRAGDTQYF TRBV5-4 NA TRBD2 TRBJ2-3
TGTGCCACCAGCAGAGATGGTGGTAGCGGGAGGACCCAGTACTTC CATSRDGGSGRTQYF TRBV15 many TRBD2 TRBJ2-5
TGTGCCTACGAACCCGGGACAGGGCCATTCTACGAGCAGTACTTC CAYEPGTGPFYEQYF TRBV30 NA TRBD1 TRBJ2-7
TGTGCCAGCAGTTTGGTAGGGGTCCCTTACGAGCAGTACTTC CASSLVGVPYEQYF TRBV27 once NA TRBJ2-7
TGCGCCAGCAGCTTAGGGCAGGGGAGAGATACGCAGTATTTT CASSLGQGRDTQYF TRBV5-1 NA NA TRBJ2-3
TGCGCCAGCAGCCAAGAAGCAGGGGGCTCGGATACGCAGTATTTT CASSQEAGGSDTQYF TRBV4-1 few TRBD1 TRBJ2-3
TGTGCCAGCAGCTTAGGACTAGCGGGGGCCCAGGAGACCCAGTACTTC CASSLGLAGAQETQYF TRBV7-7 NA TRBD2 TRBJ2-5
TGTGCCAGCAGTGCAAGTCTCCAGGGTGGATACGAGCAGTACTTC CASSASLQGGYEQYF TRBV2 NA NA TRBJ2-7